This TCR beta chain came from a study of shared clonotypes between healthy human individuals. Study summary: A donor's plate count was three for CD4 naive and three for CD4 memory; CD8 naive had two and CD8 memory one. Study findings and constraints: Across a handful of donors, naive CD4 shared roughly 5.1%, naive CD8 3% to 3.5%, memory CD4 roughly 2.4%, memory CD8 about 0.38%.

Naive-designated CD8 cells lacked CD45RO, were positively enriched for CCR7, and omitted terminally differentiated effector memory CD45RA+ cells. Germline trimming cut 9 bases from V and 8 bases from J; bases unmatched to any gene: 11. CDR1 and CDR2 from the germline V gene are SNHLY and FYNNEI. The CDR3 sequence is 14 residues long. Here immunoSEQ multiplex PCR was the method, and the copy in TCRdb shows in-frame clones only, minus some. Here the sample spans about 820,000 clones, nearly 95% being singletons. Details on this clone: What it binds is not known.

Material: naive CD8+ T cells sorted from blood. The sequence was obtained from a man younger than 40 in good health. The chain carries TRBV2 and TRBJ2-1, with 9 bases matching TRBD1. This chain's CDR3 is CARTGTGRAHEQFF. The DNA of the CDR3 is TGTGCCAGAACCGGGACAGGGAGAGCCCATGAGCAGTTCTTC.